This TCR beta chain came from a study of T cells in Graves' hyperthyroidism and ophthalmopathy. Whole-study findings and limits: Most thyroid clonotypes expanded above 0.001 appeared in blood too. By a 13 V-J model, ophthalmopathy was set apart from stable hyperthyroidism. Ophthalmopathy was model-predicted a median around seven months pre-onset.

Researchers took RNA transcripts and amplified the TCR beta CDR3 regions from them. HTBI primers were used for first-round RT-PCR of the TCR CDR3. TCRdb reprocessed the multiplex PCR reads with MiXCR, giving one entry per CDR3 protein. The sample lists 400,000 to 550,000 distinct CDR3 sequences; around 24% were seen once. Among ophthalmopathy patients, the Clinical Activity Score reached at least 3, the NOSPECS grade reached at least 4, and duration remained under 3 months. This clonotype was seen at least ten times. Its antigen remains unidentified. Sequencing was carried out using blood. This TCR derives from a woman younger than 45 with Graves' ophthalmopathy.

The CDR3 sequence is CASAIDSSYEQYF. For the CDR3, the DNA is TGTGCCAGCGCCATAGACAGCTCCTACGAGCAGTACTTC. This chain connects TRBV6-1 to TRBJ2-7, with a tentative D call TRBD1 (5 bases). CDR3 size: 13 residues. The ends were cut back, 8 bases at V and 0 bases at J, with 11 bases in the middle. Germline V gene lookup returns CDR1 MNHNS and CDR2 SASEGT.